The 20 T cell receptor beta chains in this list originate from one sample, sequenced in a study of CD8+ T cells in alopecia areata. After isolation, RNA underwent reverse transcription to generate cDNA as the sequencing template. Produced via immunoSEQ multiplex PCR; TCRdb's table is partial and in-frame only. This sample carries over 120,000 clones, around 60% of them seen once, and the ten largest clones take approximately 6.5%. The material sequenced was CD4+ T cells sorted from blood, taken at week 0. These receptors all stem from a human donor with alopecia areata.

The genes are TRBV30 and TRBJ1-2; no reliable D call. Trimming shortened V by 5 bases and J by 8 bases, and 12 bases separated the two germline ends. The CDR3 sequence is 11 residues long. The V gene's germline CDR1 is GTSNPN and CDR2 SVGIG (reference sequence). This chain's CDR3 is CAWRWPKGYTF. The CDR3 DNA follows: TGTGCCTGGCGCTGGCCAAAAGGCTACACCTTC.

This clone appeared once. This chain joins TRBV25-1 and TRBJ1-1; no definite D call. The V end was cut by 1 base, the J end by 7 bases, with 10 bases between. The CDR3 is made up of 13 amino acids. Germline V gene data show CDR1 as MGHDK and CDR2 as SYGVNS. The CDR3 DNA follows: TGTGCCAGCAGTGAATGGGGAAGGAGTGAAGCTTTCTTT. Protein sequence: CASSEWGRSEAFF. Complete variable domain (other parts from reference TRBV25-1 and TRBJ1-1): EADIYQTPRYLVIGTGKKITLECSQTMGHDKMYWYQQDPGMELHLIHYSYGVNSTEKGDLSSESTVSRIRTEHFPLTLESARPSHTSQYLCASSEWGRSEAFFGQGTRLTVV.

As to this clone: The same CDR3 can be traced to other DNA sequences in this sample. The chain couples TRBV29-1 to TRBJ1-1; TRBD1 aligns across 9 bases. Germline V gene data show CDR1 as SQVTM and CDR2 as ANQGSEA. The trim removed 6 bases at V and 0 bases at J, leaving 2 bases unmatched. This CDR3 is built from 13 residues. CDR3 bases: TGCAGCGTAGGGGACAGGGTGAACACTGAAGCTTTCTTT. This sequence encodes CSVGDRVNTEAFF.

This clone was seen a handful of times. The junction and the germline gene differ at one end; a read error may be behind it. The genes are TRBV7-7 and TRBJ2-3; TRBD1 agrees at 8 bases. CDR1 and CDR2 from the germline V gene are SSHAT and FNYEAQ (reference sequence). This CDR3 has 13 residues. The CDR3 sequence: CASSPGQGFTQYF. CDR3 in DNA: TGTGCTAGCAGCCCCGGACAGGGTTTCACGCAGTATTTT.

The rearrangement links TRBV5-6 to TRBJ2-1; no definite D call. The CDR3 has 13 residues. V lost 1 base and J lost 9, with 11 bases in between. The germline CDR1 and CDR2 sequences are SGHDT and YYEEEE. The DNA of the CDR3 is TGTGCCAGCAGCTTGCCAACTTTGGGTGAGCAGTTCTTC. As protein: CASSLPTLGEQFF.

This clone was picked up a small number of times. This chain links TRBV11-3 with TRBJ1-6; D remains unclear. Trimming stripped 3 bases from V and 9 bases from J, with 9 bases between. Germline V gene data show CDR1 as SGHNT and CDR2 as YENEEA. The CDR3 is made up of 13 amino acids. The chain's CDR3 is CASSFSTSSPLHF. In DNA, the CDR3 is TGTGCCAGCAGCTTCAGTACGAGTTCACCCCTCCACTTT.

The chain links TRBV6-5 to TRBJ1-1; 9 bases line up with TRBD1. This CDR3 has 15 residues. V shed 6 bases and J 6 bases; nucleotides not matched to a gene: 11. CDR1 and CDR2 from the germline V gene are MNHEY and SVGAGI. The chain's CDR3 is CASRKEGQGRPEAFF. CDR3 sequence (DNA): TGTGCCAGCAGGAAAGAAGGACAGGGGAGGCCTGAAGCTTTCTTT.

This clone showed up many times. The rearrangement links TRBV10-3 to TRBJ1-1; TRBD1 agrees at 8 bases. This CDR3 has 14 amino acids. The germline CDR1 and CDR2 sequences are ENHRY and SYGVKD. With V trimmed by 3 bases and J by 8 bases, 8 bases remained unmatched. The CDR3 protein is CAISDFGGDREAFF. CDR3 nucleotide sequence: TGTGCCATCAGTGATTTTGGGGGGGACAGGGAAGCTTTCTTT.

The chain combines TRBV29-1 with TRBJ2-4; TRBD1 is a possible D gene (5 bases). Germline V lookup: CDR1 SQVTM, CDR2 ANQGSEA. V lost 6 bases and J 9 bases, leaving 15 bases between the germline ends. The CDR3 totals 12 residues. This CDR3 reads CSVQASGSIQYF. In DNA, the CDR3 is TGCAGCGTACAGGCCTCGGGTAGCATTCAGTACTTC. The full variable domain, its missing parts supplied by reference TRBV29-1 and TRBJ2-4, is SAVISQKPSRDICQRGTSLTIQCQVDSQVTMMFWYRQQPGQSLTLIATANQGSEATYESGFVIDKFPISRPNLTFSTLTVSNMSPEDSSIYLCSVQASGSIQYFGAGTRLSVL.

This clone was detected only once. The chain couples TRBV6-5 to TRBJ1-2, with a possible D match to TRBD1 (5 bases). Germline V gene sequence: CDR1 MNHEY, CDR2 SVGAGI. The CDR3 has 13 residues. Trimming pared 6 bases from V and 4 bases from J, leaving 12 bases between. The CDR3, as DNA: TGTGCCAGCAGGCCAGGGATGGCCTATGGCTACACCTTC. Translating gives CASRPGMAYGYTF.

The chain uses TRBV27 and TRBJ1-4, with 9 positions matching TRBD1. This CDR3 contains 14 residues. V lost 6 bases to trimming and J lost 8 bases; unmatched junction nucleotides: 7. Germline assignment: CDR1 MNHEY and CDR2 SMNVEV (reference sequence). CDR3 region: CASRVQGAQEKLFF. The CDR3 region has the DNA TGTGCCAGCAGGGTACAGGGGGCGCAGGAAAAACTGTTTTTT.

CDR3 residues: CASSWRTGDYEQYF. CDR3 DNA: TGCGCCAGCAGCTGGAGGACAGGGGATTACGAGCAGTACTTC. The chain is built from TRBV5-1 and TRBJ2-7; TRBD1 matches 9 bases. CDR3 length: 14 residues. Germline V lookup: CDR1 SGHRS, CDR2 YFSETQ. V shed 3 bases, J shed 4 bases, and the junction held 5 bases outside the gene matches.

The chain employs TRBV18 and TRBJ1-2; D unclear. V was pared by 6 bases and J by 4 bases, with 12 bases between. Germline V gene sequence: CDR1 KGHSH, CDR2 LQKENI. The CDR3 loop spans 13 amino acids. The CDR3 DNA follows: TGTGCCAGCTCCCCGGACGGGTCCTATGGCTACACCTTC. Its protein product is CASSPDGSYGYTF.

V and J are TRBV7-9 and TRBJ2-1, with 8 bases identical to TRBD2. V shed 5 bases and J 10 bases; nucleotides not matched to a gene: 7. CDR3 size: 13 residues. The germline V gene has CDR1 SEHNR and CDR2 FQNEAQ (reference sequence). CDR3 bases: TGTGCCAGCAGCCAATTAGGCGGGAGGGAGCAGTTCTTC. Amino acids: CASSQLGGREQFF.

The CDR3 protein is CASSLLAGADTQYF. The CDR3 DNA is TGTGCCAGCAGCCTACTAGCGGGGGCGGATACGCAGTATTTT. The V and J genes are TRBV7-9 and TRBJ2-3, with 11 nucleotides matching TRBD2. This CDR3 has 14 amino acids. With 5 bases clipped from V and 6 bases from J, the junction kept 4 bases outside the gene matches. Germline CDR1 and CDR2: SEHNR and FQNEAQ (reference sequence).

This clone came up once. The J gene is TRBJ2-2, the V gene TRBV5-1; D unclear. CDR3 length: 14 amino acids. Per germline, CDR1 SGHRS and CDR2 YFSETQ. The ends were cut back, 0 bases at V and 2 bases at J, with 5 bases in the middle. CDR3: CASSLDSNTGELFF. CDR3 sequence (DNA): TGCGCCAGCAGCTTGGACAGCAACACCGGGGAGCTGTTTTTT.

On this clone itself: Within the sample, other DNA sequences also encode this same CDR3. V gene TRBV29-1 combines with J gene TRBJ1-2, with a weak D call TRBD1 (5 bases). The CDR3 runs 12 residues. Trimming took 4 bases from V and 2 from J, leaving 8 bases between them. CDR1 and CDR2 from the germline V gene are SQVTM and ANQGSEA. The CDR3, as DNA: TGCAGCGTTGGAGGGGCCAACTATGGCTACACCTTC. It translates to CSVGGANYGYTF. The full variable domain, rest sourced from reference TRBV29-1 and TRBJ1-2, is SAVISQKPSRDICQRGTSLTIQCQVDSQVTMMFWYRQQPGQSLTLIATANQGSEATYESGFVIDKFPISRPNLTFSTLTVSNMSPEDSSIYLCSVGGANYGYTFGSGTRLTVV.

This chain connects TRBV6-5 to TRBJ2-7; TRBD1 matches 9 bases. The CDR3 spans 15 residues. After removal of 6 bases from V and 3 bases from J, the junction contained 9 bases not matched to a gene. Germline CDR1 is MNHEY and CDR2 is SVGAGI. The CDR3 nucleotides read TGTGCCAGCAGACACTCCGGGACAGGGCTCTACGAGCAGTACTTC. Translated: CASRHSGTGLYEQYF.

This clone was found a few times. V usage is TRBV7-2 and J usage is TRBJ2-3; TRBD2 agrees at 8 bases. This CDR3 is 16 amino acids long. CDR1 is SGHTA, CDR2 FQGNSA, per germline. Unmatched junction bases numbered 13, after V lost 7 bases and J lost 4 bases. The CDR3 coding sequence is TGTGCCAGCACCACTCGCGCGGGGGGCCGGGCAGATACGCAGTATTTT. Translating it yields CASTTRAGGRADTQYF.

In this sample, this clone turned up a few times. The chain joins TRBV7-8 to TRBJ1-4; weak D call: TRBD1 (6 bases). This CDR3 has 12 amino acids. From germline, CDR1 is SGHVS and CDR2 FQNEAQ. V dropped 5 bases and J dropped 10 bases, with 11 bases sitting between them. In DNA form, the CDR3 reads TGTGCCAGCAGCCCGAGGGGGGGAAAACTGTTTTTT. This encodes CASSPRGGKLFF.